The table lists the clone carrying this T cell receptor (beta chain) with a few counts. cDNA synthesis used the whole RNA isolate, giving expressed TCRB sequences. Sequenced by immunoSEQ multiplex PCR; TCRdb stores in-frame clones only, minus some. The sample lists around 140,000 clones; more than 9% were seen once. This sample stems from a study of beta chain features in type 1 diabetes. V gave up 5 bases and J gave up 1 base; unmatched junction bases: 6. Germline loops: CDR1 LNHDA, CDR2 SQIVND (reference sequence). This CDR3 contains 16 residues. The chain combines TRBV19 with TRBJ1-5; 9 positions agree with TRBD1. The TCR was taken from a young man in good health. Sample: naive CD4+ T cells from blood. Here the CDR3 reads CASSPRQGGSNQPQHF. The CDR3, as DNA: TGTGCCAGTAGTCCCCGACAGGGGGGCAGCAATCAGCCCCAGCATTTT.